Only a few counts were recorded for the clone carrying this TCR beta chain. The data were taken from a study of blood T cells in healthy people across ages. Together with a sample-barcoded 5' primer, a J-beta primer mix was included in a second PCR lasting about 6 to 12 cycles. A single record per CDR3 protein comes from TCRdb applying MiXCR to the 5' RACE reads. The sample holds fewer than 2,000,000 distinct CDR3 sequences, 35% to 50% seen once. Germline V gives CDR1 SEHNR, CDR2 FQNEAQ (reference sequence). The CDR3 has 17 amino acids. V lost 7 bases to trimming and J lost 0 bases, with 20 bases between them.

This chain connects TRBV7-9 to TRBJ2-3, with D hard to call. The material sequenced was blood. The TCR sequence derives from a human donor in good health. The CDR3 coding sequence is TGTGCCAGCACCCCCCTTGGCCGCTTAGAAAGCACAGATACGCAGTATTTT. Amino acid sequence: CASTPLGRLESTDTQYF.